A selection of T cell receptor beta chains follows, all from one sample in a study of blood T cell repertoires in COVID-19. Some clones are missing from TCRdb's copy, which holds only in-frame ones; the method was immunoSEQ multiplex PCR. Among 100,000 to 150,000 clones, roughly 90% were seen once, and the ten largest hold approximately 2.3%. Input material: peripheral blood. The source of these receptors is a man between 65 and 85 years old with active COVID-19. Each CDR3 is given with its conserved first and last residue. Fields, in order: clone size, V gene, J gene, D gene, CDR3 length, CDR3 DNA, CDR3 protein. A D gene is named only where the DNA matches it firmly. For some rows the clone size is stated as once, few or many, or as a class when expanded; others skip it.

-,TRBV27,TRBJ2-7,-,14,TGTGCCAGCAGTTCTGGGCTACACTCCTACGAGCAGTACTTC,CASSSGLHSYEQYF
-,TRBV19,TRBJ1-1,-,17,TGTGCCAGTAGTATATGGTCCTCAGGGGAAAAGGGGTCAGAAGCTTTCTTT,CASSIWSSGEKGSEAFF
-,TRBV5-1,TRBJ2-1,TRBD2,15,TGCGCCAGCAGCTTGGCTAGCGGGAGCGTCTATGAGCAGTTCTTC,CASSLASGSVYEQFF
-,TRBV13,TRBJ2-7,TRBD1,15,TGTGCCAGCAGCACCCGGGACAGTGCCCCCTACGAGCAGTACTTC,CASSTRDSAPYEQYF
-,TRBV30,TRBJ1-1,-,12,TGTGCCATACAGGCGGACGGCACTGAAGCTTTCTTT,CAIQADGTEAFF
-,TRBV7-3,TRBJ2-1,TRBD2,14,TGTGCCAGCAGCCCCTTAGCGGGAGGAGGGAGACAGTTCTTC,CASSPLAGGGRQFF
-,TRBV28,TRBJ1-1,-,13,TGTGCCAGCAGCCTAATTAAGAACACTGAAGCTTTCTTT,CASSLIKNTEAFF
-,TRBV6-6,TRBJ1-1,-,14,TGTGCCAGCAGTCGATCGACACTGAACACTGAAGCTTTCTTT,CASSRSTLNTEAFF
-,TRBV27,TRBJ2-2,TRBD1,16,TGTGCCAGCAGTTCCCCACAGGGGGCGAAAGGCGGGGAGCTGTTTTTT,CASSSPQGAKGGELFF
-,TRBV27,TRBJ2-2,TRBD2,15,TGTGCCAGCCTGGGACTATTCGAGCCTACCGGGGAGCTGTTTTTT,CASLGLFEPTGELFF
-,TRBV27,TRBJ1-2,TRBD1,13,TGTGCCAGCTTTACTCAGGGGGACTATGGCTACACCTTC,CASFTQGDYGYTF
-,TRBV7-8,TRBJ2-7,TRBD2,14,TGTGCCAGCAGCCTAGGGACTAGAACGTGGGAGCAGTACTTC,CASSLGTRTWEQYF
-,TRBV28,TRBJ1-1,TRBD1,12,TGTGCCAGCAGTACAGGGGGGACTGAAGCTTTCTTT,CASSTGGTEAFF
-,TRBV28,TRBJ2-4,-,14,TGTGCCACTTTACCTAATTGGGCCAAAAACATTCAGTACTTC,CATLPNWAKNIQYF
-,TRBV27,TRBJ2-5,TRBD2,16,TGTGCCAGCAGTCGTCTGGGGGGAGGGGTGCAAGAGACCCAGTACTTC,CASSRLGGGVQETQYF
-,TRBV24-1,TRBJ2-1,-,15,TGTGCCACCAGTGATCCGGGACACCACTACAATGAGCAGTTCTTC,CATSDPGHHYNEQFF
once,TRBV3-1/TRBV3-2,TRBJ2-5,TRBD2,16,TGTGCCAGCAGCCAGGGGGTAGCGGGGCCCCAAGAGACCCAGTACTTC,CASSQGVAGPQETQYF
-,TRBV28,TRBJ2-3,TRBD2,19,TGTGCCAGCAGTACCCCCTCCCGGACTAGCGGGACGTACACAGATACGCAGTATTTT,CASSTPSRTSGTYTDTQYF
-,TRBV19,TRBJ2-1,-,14,TGTGCCAGTAGTAATAGGGGGTCCGGTTATGAGCAGTTCTTC,CASSNRGSGYEQFF
-,TRBV18,TRBJ2-5,-,14,TGTGCCAGCTCTTCAGGGGACGTTAGAGAGACCCAGTACTTC,CASSSGDVRETQYF
-,TRBV27,TRBJ1-5,-,13,TGTGCCAGCAGCCAGGGAAGCAATCAGCCCCAGCATTTT,CASSQGSNQPQHF
once,TRBV7-9,TRBJ2-2,-,16,TGTGCCAGCAGTCGCCCTAACAGTATTTACACCGGGGAGCTGTTTTTT,CASSRPNSIYTGELFF
-,TRBV4-1,TRBJ1-1,-,12,TGCGCCAGCAGCCGGGTACAGGGAGAAGCTTTCTTT,CASSRVQGEAFF
once,TRBV6-2/TRBV6-3,TRBJ2-7,TRBD2,16,TGTGCCAGCAGTTACTCCCCAGCGGGGCCAATAGGGGAGCAGTACTTC,CASSYSPAGPIGEQYF
-,TRBV28,TRBJ1-3,TRBD1,15,TGTGCCAGCAGTCCGGACAGGAGGAGTGGAAACACCATATATTTT,CASSPDRRSGNTIYF
-,TRBV13,TRBJ2-7,TRBD2,15,TGTGCCAGCAGCCCCCTAGCGGGAGGGCCGTCCGAGCAGTACTTC,CASSPLAGGPSEQYF
-,TRBV27,TRBJ2-7,-,14,TGTGCCAGCAGTCTATACAGTCCTTCCTACGAGCAGTACTTC,CASSLYSPSYEQYF
-,TRBV5-1,TRBJ2-7,-,14,TGCGCCAGCAGCTTGGGGGGCAGCTCCTACGAGCAGTACTTC,CASSLGGSSYEQYF
-,TRBV11-2,TRBJ1-3,-,15,TGTGCCAGCAGCCCTGGGGGGGGCTCTGGAAACACCATATATTTT,CASSPGGGSGNTIYF
-,TRBV5-1,TRBJ1-1,-,14,TGCGCCAGCAGCTTGGAGCGGGCGAAGACTGAAGCTTTCTTT,CASSLERAKTEAFF
few,TRBV9,TRBJ2-7,-,14,TGTGCCAGCAGCGTAGGGGTAGGACACTACGAGCAGTACTTC,CASSVGVGHYEQYF
-,TRBV5-5,TRBJ2-2,-,16,TGTGCCAGCAGCTTGTATTTGGGAGGGGGGACCGGGGAGCTGTTTTTT,CASSLYLGGGTGELFF
-,TRBV19,TRBJ1-1,-,14,TGTGCCAGTCTTCCGGGACACCTTAACACTGAAGCTTTCTTT,CASLPGHLNTEAFF
-,TRBV29-1,TRBJ2-5,TRBD1,15,TGCAGCGTTGACGTAGGACAGGGGGCGGGAGAGACCCAGTACTTC,CSVDVGQGAGETQYF
-,TRBV5-1,TRBJ2-2,-,15,TGCGCCAGCAGCCCCAGGCCGACTAGTGCCGGGGAGCTGTTTTTT,CASSPRPTSAGELFF
-,TRBV7-2,TRBJ2-1,-,14,TGTGCCAGCAGCTTATGGACTGGGGACAATGAGCAGTTCTTC,CASSLWTGDNEQFF
-,TRBV28,TRBJ2-1,TRBD2,17,TGTGCCAGCATCCCCTCGGGGTTAGCGGGAAGGAGGAATGAGCAGTTCTTC,CASIPSGLAGRRNEQFF
-,TRBV27,TRBJ1-5,-,13,TGTGCCAGCAGTAAGCAGGGTGGTCAGCCCCAGCATTTT,CASSKQGGQPQHF
few,TRBV11-2,TRBJ2-7,TRBD1,16,TGTGCCAGCAGCTTAGACAGGGGGTTTAGCTCCTACGAGCAGTACTTC,CASSLDRGFSSYEQYF
-,TRBV10-2,TRBJ1-1,-,15,TGCGCCAGCTCTCTGGGACGGGAGGGCAACACTGAAGCTTTCTTT,CASSLGREGNTEAFF
-,TRBV19,TRBJ1-4,-,11,TGTGCCAGTAGGATCGGTGAAAAACTGTTTTTT,CASRIGEKLFF
-,TRBV7-2,TRBJ2-1,TRBD2,16,TGTGCCAGCAGCCCTCCTCGGACTAGCGGGAGGGTAGGGCAGTTCTTC,CASSPPRTSGRVGQFF
-,TRBV6-4,TRBJ2-7,-,17,TGTGCCAGCAGTGGAAGTGAGGAGGGAGAAAGATCGTACGAGCAGTACTTC,CASSGSEEGERSYEQYF
-,TRBV30,TRBJ2-5,TRBD2,14,TGTGCCGGGAAGAGGCGGGGGGGGCAAGAGACCCAGTACTTC,CAGKRRGGQETQYF
-,TRBV27,TRBJ1-6,-,17,TGTGCCAGCAGTCTTGGGAGTATAGGCTCCTATAATTCACCCCTCCACTTT,CASSLGSIGSYNSPLHF
once,TRBV10-2,TRBJ1-1,-,15,TGCGCCAGCAGTTTTGACAGCTCTCGGAACACTGAAGCTTTCTTT,CASSFDSSRNTEAFF
-,TRBV9,TRBJ2-3,TRBD2,17,TGTGCCAGCAGCCCTCCGGGACTAGCGGGAGGCCGGGGTACGCAGTATTTT,CASSPPGLAGGRGTQYF
-,TRBV18,TRBJ1-3,TRBD1,14,TGTGCCAGCTCACCACTGGACAGGGACGCGACCATATATTTT,CASSPLDRDATIYF
-,TRBV24-1,TRBJ2-5,TRBD1,16,TGTGCCACCAGTGATCAGGGACAGGGGGCAGGAGAGACCCAGTACTTC,CATSDQGQGAGETQYF
-,TRBV7-3,TRBJ2-7,-,16,TGTGCCAGCAGCGCCCGCGGGCTAGCGCCGATTTACGAGCAGTACTTC,CASSARGLAPIYEQYF
-,TRBV7-3,TRBJ2-1,TRBD2,18,TGTGCCAGCAGCTCCCGGACTAGCGGGATAAAAGGATACAATGAGCAGTTCTTC,CASSSRTSGIKGYNEQFF
-,TRBV18,TRBJ1-3,-,15,TGTGCCAGCTCGCCCGGGACACCGCCGGAAAACACCATATATTTT,CASSPGTPPENTIYF
-,TRBV6-5,TRBJ1-1,-,15,TGTGCCAGCAGTTACAAGGGGCTGCAGAACACTGAAGCTTTCTTT,CASSYKGLQNTEAFF
once,TRBV7-9,TRBJ2-3,-,15,TGTGCCAGCAGCTTAAGCCAGGGATCCCCAGATACGCAGTATTTT,CASSLSQGSPDTQYF
-,TRBV7-3,TRBJ2-2,TRBD1,14,TGTGCCAGCAGCTTAGACAGGGCCACCGGGGAGCTGTTTTTT,CASSLDRATGELFF
-,TRBV21-1,TRBJ2-3,-,15,TGTGCCAGCAGCAAAGGGTCCGGGGGCACAGATACGCAGTATTTT,CASSKGSGGTDTQYF
-,TRBV4-2,TRBJ1-3,TRBD1,16,TGTGCCAGCAGCCAAACCCGGACAGGTTCTGGAAACACCATATATTTT,CASSQTRTGSGNTIYF
once,TRBV28,TRBJ1-3,TRBD1,14,TGTGCCAGCAGTTTAGGGACAGCAGGAAACACCATATATTTT,CASSLGTAGNTIYF
-,TRBV5-4,TRBJ1-1,-,14,TGTGCCAGCAGCTTGGAGGGCAGGGACACTGAAGCTTTCTTT,CASSLEGRDTEAFF